Below, 10 T cell receptor beta chains from the same sample are listed, as sequenced in a study of blood T cell repertoires in COVID-19. Produced via immunoSEQ multiplex PCR; TCRdb's table is partial and in-frame only. The data contain just under 60,000 clones, around 73% of them singletons. The specimen sequenced was peripheral blood. The receptor source for this set is an elderly man with acute or convalescent COVID-19.

This chain uses TRBV7-8 with TRBJ2-3; D is perhaps TRBD2 (5 bases). Germline CDR1 is SGHVS and CDR2 is FQNEAQ. Trimming shortened V by 4 bases and J by 6 bases, and 23 bases separated the two germline ends. CDR3 size: 17 residues. CDR3 residues: CASSSYARGRDWDTQYF. The CDR3, as DNA: TGTGCCAGCAGCTCCTACGCCCGGGGTCGAGACTGGGATACGCAGTATTTT.

The rearrangement links TRBV28 to TRBJ1-2, with D uncertain. V dropped 0 bases and J dropped 6 bases, with 14 bases sitting between them. From germline, CDR1 is MDHEN and CDR2 SYDVKM. The CDR3 has 15 amino acids. As DNA, the CDR3 is TGTGCCAGCAGTTTATGGAACAGTGAAAAAGATGGCTACACCTTC. This codes for CASSLWNSEKDGYTF.

This clone was seen repeatedly, ten times or more. The chain couples TRBV28 to TRBJ1-2; no reliable D call. The CDR3 runs 14 residues. V was pared by 3 bases and J by 8 bases, with 16 bases between. Germline-derived CDR1 and CDR2 are MDHEN and SYDVKM. CDR3 protein: CASSFTGVPWGYTF. CDR3 coding DNA: TGTGCCAGCAGTTTTACCGGGGTCCCGTGGGGCTACACCTTC.

This clone was counted only a few times. The J gene is TRBJ2-1, the V gene TRBV29-1, with D unresolved. The CDR3 has 12 residues. Germline V gene sequence: CDR1 SQVTM, CDR2 ANQGSEA. The V and J ends lost 6 bases and 8 bases respectively, with 14 bases between them. Here the CDR3 DNA reads TGCAGCGTCATTCTCCAACGGGATGAGCAGTTCTTC. This gives the protein CSVILQRDEQFF.

This clone was counted once. This rearrangement joins TRBV2 to TRBJ1-2; unclear D gene. The CDR3 is 12 amino acids. Germline V gives CDR1 SNHLY, CDR2 FYNNEI. The germline V and J ends were trimmed by 7 bases and 5 bases, with 11 bases remaining between them. The CDR3 DNA follows: TGTGCCAGCACGGAGGGTGGATATGGCTACACCTTC. Its protein is CASTEGGYGYTF.

This chain joins TRBV3-1 (or the pseudogene TRBV3-2) and TRBJ2-1, with 8 bases identical to TRBD1. With 3 bases clipped from V and 9 bases from J, the junction kept 7 bases outside the gene matches. This CDR3 has 14 amino acids. CDR1 is LGHDT, CDR2 YNNKEL, per germline (reference sequence). The DNA of the CDR3 is TGTGCCAGCAGCCATTTAGACAGGGGCAGTGAGCAGTTCTTC. This encodes CASSHLDRGSEQFF.

The CDR3 DNA sequence: TGTGCCACCAGCAGTGGGCAGATTCTAGAAAAACTGTTTTTT. Translating it yields CATSSGQILEKLFF. The chain combines TRBV15 with TRBJ1-4; D unclear. The CDR3 has 14 residues. From germline, CDR1 is LNHNV and CDR2 YYDKDF (reference sequence). Between the trimmed V and J ends, which lost 3 bases and 8 bases, there was a span of 13 bases. The full variable domain, its missing parts supplied by reference TRBV15 and TRBJ1-4, is DAMVIQNPRYQVTQFGKPVTLSCSQTLNHNVMYWYQQKSSQAPKLLFHYYDKDFNNEADTPDNFQSRRPNTSFCFLDIRSPGLGDTAMYLCATSSGQILEKLFFGSGTQLSVL.

V and J are TRBV6-1 and TRBJ1-4; 8 bases align to TRBD1. This CDR3 has 15 residues. J gave up 8 bases and V 2 bases, and 7 bases lay outside the gene matches. Germline-derived CDR1 and CDR2 are MNHNS and SASEGT. CDR3 protein: CASSESQGAQEKLFF. Written as DNA, the CDR3 is TGTGCCAGCAGTGAATCCCAGGGGGCGCAAGAAAAACTGTTTTTT.

The CDR3 DNA reads as TGTGCCAGCAGCGACAGGGGGACCGGGGAGCTGTTTTTT. This translates into CASSDRGTGELFF. The rearrangement joins TRBV12-3 or TRBV12-4 to TRBJ2-2, with 9 bases matching TRBD1. This CDR3 is built from 13 residues. The trim removed 6 bases at V and 5 bases at J, leaving 1 base unmatched.

In this sample, this clone turned up once. This chain uses TRBV5-1 with TRBJ2-1, with D possibly TRBD2 on 6 matching bases. Germline V CDR1 and CDR2: SGHRS, YFSETQ. The V gene lost 2 bases and the J gene lost 4 bases, with 13 bases spanning the gap. This CDR3 is 15 amino acids long. The CDR3 spells CASSFSGAKYNEQFF. CDR3 sequence (DNA): TGCGCCAGCAGCTTTAGCGGTGCTAAGTACAATGAGCAGTTCTTC.